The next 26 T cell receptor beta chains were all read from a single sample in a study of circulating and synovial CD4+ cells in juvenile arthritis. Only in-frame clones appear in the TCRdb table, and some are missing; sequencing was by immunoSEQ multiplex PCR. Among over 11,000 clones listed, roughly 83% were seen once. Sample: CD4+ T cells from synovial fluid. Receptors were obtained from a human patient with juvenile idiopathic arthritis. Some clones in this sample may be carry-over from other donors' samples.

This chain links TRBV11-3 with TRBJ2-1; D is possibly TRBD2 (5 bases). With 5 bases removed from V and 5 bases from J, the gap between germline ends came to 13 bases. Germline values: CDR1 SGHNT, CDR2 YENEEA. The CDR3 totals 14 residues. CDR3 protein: CASSLGGSDNEQFF. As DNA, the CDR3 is TGTGCCAGCAGCCTTGGCGGGTCGGACAATGAGCAGTTCTTC.

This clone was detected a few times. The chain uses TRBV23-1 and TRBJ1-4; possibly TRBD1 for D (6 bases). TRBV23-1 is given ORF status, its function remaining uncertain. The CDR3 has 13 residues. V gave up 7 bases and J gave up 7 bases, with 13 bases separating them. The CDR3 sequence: CASIRSGVEKLFF. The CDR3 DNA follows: TGCGCCAGCATAAGGTCAGGGGTTGAAAAACTGTTTTTT.

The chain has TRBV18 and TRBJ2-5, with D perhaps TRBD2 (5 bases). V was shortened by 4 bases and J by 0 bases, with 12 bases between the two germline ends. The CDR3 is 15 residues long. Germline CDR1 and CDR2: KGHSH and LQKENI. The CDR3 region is CASSLESGDQETQYF. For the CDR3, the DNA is TGTGCCAGCTCACTGGAGTCCGGGGACCAAGAGACCCAGTACTTC.

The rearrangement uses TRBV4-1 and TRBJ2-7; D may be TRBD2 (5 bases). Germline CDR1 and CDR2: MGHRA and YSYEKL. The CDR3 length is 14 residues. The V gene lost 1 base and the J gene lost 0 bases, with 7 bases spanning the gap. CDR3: CASSQGGSSYEQYF. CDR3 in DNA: TGCGCCAGCAGCCAAGGAGGGAGCTCCTACGAGCAGTACTTC.

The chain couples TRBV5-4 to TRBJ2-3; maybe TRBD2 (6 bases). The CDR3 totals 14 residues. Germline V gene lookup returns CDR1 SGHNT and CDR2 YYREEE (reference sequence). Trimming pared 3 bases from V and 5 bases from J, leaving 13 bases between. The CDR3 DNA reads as TGTGCCAGCAGCTCAAAGACTAGTTTAGATACGCAGTATTTT. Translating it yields CASSSKTSLDTQYF. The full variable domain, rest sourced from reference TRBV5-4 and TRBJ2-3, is ETGVTQSPTHLIKTRGQQVTLRCSSQSGHNTVSWYQQALGQGPQFIFQYYREEENGRGNFPPRFSGLQFPNYSSELNVNALELDDSALYLCASSSKTSLDTQYFGPGTRLTVL.

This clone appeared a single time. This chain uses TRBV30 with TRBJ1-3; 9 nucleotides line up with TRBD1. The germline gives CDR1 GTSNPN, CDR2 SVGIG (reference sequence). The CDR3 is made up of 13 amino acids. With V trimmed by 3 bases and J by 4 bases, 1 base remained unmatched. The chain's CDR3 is CAWRGQGGNTIYF. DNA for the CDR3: TGTGCCTGGAGGGGACAGGGAGGAAACACCATATATTTT.

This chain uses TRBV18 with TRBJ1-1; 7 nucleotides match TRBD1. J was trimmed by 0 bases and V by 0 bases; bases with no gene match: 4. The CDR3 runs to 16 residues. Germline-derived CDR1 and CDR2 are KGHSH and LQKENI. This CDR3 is CASSPPLTGMNTEAFF. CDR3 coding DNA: TGTGCCAGCTCACCACCGTTGACAGGGATGAACACTGAAGCTTTCTTT.

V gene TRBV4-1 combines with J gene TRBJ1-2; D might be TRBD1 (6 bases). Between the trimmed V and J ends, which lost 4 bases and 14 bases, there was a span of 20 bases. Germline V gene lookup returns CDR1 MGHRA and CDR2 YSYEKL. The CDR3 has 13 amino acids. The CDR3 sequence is CASSPGDKVPNTF. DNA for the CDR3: TGCGCCAGCAGCCCAGGGGACAAGGTCCCTAATACCTTC.

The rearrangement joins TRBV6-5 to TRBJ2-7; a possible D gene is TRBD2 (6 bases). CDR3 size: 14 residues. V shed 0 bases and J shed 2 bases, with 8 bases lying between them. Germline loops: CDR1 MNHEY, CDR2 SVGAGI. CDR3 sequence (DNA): TGTGCCAGCAGTTACTCCCGGGAGCCCTACGAGCAGTACTTC. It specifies CASSYSREPYEQYF.

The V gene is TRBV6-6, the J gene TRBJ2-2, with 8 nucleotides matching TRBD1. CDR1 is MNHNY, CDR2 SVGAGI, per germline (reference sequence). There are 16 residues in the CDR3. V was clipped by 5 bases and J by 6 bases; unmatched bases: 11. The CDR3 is CASSPPTGVRAGELFF. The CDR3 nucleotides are TGTGCCAGCAGTCCCCCGACAGGGGTGAGGGCCGGGGAGCTGTTTTTT.

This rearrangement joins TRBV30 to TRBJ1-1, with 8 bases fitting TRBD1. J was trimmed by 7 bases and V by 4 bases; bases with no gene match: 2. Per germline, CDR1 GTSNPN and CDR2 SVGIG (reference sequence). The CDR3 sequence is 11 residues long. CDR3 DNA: TGTGCCTGGAACAGGGGGAATGAAGCTTTCTTT. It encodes CAWNRGNEAFF.

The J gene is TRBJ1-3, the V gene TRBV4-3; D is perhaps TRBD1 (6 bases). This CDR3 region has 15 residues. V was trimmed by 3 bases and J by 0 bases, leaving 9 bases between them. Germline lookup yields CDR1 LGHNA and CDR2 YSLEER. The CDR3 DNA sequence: TGCGCCAGCAGCCATGACAGGACCTCTGGAAACACCATATATTTT. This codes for CASSHDRTSGNTIYF.

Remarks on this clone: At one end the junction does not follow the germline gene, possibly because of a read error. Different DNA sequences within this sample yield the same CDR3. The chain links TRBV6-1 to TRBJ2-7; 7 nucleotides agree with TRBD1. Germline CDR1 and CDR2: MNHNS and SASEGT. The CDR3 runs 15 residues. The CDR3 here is CASSGGTASSYEQYF. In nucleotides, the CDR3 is TGTGCCAGCAGTGGAGGGACAGCGAGCTCCTACGAGCAGTACTTT.

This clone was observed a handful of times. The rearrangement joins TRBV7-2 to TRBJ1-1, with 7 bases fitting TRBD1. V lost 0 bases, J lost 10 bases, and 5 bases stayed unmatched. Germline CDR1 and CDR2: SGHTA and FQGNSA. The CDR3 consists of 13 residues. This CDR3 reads CASSLARGTVAFF. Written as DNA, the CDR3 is TGTGCCAGCAGCTTAGCGAGGGGGACAGTAGCTTTCTTT.

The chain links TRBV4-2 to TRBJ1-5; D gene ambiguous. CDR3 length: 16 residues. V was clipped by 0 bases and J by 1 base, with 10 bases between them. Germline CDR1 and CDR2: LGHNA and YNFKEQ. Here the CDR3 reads CASSQDLQASNQPQHF. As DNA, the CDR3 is TGTGCCAGCAGCCAAGATCTGCAGGCAAGCAATCAGCCCCAGCATTTT.

As DNA, the CDR3 is TGTGCCAGCAGTCGGGACAGGGGTCGAGAGCAGTACTTC. It is translated as CASSRDRGREQYF. The genes are TRBV6-5 and TRBJ2-7, with 10 bases identical to TRBD1. The CDR3 runs to 13 residues. V trimming: 5 bases; J trimming: 7 bases; junction bases outside the gene matches: 5. Germline CDR1 MNHEY, CDR2 SVGAGI.

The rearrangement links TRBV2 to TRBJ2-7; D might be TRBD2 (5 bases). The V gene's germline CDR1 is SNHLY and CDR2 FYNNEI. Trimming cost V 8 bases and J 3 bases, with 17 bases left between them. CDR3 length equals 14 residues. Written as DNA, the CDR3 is TGTGCCAGCGGGAACGGACTGCTAAGCTACGAGCAGTACTTC. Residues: CASGNGLLSYEQYF.

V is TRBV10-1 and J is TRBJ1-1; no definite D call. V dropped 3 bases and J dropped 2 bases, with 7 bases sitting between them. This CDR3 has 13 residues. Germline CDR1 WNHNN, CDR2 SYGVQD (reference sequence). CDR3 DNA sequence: TGCGCCAGCAGTGACCCGGGTAACACTGAAGCTTTCTTT. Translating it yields CASSDPGNTEAFF.

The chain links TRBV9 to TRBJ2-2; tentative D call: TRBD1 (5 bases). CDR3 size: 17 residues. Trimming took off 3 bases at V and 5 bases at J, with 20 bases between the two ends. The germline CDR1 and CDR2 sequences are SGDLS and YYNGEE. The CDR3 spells CASSANVYRQPTGELFF. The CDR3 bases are TGTGCCAGCAGCGCAAACGTATATAGACAGCCTACCGGGGAGCTGTTTTTT.

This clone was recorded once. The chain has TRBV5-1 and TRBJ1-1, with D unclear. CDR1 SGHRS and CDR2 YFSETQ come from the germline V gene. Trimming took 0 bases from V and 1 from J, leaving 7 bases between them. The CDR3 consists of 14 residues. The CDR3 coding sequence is TGCGCCAGCAGCTTGGCCTCAGGGAACACTGAAGCTTTCTTT. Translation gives CASSLASGNTEAFF.

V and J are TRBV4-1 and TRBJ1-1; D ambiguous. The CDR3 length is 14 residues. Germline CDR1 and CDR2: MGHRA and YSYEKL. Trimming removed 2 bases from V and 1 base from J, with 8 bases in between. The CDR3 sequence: CASSQTGGNTEAFF. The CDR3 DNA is TGCGCCAGCAGCCAAACCGGAGGGAACACTGAAGCTTTCTTT.

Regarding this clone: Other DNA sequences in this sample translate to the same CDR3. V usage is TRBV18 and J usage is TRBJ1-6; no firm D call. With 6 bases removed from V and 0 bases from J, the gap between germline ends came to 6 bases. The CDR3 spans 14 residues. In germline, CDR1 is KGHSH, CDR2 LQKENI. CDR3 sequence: CASSPSSYNSPLHF. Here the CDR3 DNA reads TGTGCCAGCTCTCCTAGCTCCTATAATTCACCCCTCCACTTT.

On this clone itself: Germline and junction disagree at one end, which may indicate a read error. As DNA, the CDR3 is TGTGCCATCAGTGAAAATGGACAGGGTAACTACGAGCAGTACTTC. It translates to CAISENGQGNYEQYF. V is TRBV6-1 and J is TRBJ2-7, with 8 bases identical to TRBD1. Germline V lookup: CDR1 MNHNS, CDR2 SASEGT. The CDR3 extends over 15 amino acids.

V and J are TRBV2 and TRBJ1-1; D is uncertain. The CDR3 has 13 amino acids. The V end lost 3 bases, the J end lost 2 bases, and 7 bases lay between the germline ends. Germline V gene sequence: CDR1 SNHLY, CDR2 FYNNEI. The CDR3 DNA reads TGTGCCAGCAGTGACGAGAATAACACTGAAGCTTTCTTT. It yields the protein CASSDENNTEAFF.

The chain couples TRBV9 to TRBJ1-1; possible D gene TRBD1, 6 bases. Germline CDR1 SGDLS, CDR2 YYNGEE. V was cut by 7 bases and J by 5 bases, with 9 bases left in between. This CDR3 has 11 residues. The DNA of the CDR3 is TGTGCCAGCCGAGGACAGACTGAAGCTTTCTTT. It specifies CASRGQTEAFF.

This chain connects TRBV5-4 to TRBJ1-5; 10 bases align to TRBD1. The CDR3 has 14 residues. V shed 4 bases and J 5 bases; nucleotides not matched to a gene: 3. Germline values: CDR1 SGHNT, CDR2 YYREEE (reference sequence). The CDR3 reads CASSPGTGDQPQHF. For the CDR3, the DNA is TGTGCCAGCAGCCCCGGGACAGGGGATCAGCCCCAGCATTTT.